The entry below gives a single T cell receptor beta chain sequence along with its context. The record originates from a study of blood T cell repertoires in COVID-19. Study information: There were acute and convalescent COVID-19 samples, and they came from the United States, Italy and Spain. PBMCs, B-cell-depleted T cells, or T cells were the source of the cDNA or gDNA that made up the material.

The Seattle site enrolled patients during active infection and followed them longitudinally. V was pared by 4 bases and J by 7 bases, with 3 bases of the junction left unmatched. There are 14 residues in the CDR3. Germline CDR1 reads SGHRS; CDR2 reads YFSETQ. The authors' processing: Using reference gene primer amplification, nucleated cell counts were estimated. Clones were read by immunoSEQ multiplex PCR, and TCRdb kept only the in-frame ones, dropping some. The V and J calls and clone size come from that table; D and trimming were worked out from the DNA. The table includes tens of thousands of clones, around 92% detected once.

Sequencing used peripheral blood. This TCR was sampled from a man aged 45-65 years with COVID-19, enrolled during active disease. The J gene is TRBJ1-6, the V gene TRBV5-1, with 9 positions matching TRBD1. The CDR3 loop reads CASSVDRGNSPLHF. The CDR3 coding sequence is TGCGCCAGCAGCGTAGACAGGGGGAATTCACCCCTCCACTTT.